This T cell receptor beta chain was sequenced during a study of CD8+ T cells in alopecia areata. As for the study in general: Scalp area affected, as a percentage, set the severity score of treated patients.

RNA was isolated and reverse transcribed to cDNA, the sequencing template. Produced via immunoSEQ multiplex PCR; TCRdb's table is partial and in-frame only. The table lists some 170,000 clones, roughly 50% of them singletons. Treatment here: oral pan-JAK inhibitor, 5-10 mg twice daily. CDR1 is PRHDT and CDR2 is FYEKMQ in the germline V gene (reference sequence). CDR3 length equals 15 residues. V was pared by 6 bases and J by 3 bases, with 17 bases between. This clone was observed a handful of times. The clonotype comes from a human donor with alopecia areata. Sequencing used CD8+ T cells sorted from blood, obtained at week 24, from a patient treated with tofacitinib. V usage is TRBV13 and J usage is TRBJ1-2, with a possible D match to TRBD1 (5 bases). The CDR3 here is CASSPSGGEDYGYTF. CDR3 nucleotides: TGTGCCAGCAGTCCCTCGGGGGGAGAGGACTATGGCTACACCTTC. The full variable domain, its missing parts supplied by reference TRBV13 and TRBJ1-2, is AAGVIQSPRHLIKEKRETATLKCYPIPRHDTVYWYQQGPGQDPQFLISFYEKMQSDKGSIPDRFSAQQFSDYHSELNMSSLELGDSALYFCASSPSGGEDYGYTFGSGTRLTVV.